Presented here are 2 T cell receptor beta chains from one specimen sequenced in a study of control samples from healthy donors and cancer patients. Libraries were prepared by immunoSEQ multiplex PCR; TCRdb keeps only in-frame clonotypes and omits some of them. The sample lists roughly 92,000 clones, around 86% seen once, with 1.3% in the top ten. Sequencing input: blood. These receptors came from a woman between 45 and 65 years old in good health.

This chain joins TRBV6-5 and TRBJ2-7, with a tentative D call TRBD1 (5 bases). This CDR3 spans 13 amino acids. Germline CDR1 and CDR2: MNHEY and SVGAGI. The germline V and J ends were trimmed by 2 bases and 1 base, with 6 bases remaining between them. This CDR3 reads CASSYAGSYEQYF. The CDR3 DNA reads TGTGCCAGCAGTTACGCAGGGTCCTACGAGCAGTACTTC.

The J gene is TRBJ1-2, the V gene TRBV20-1, with a possible D match to TRBD1 (6 bases). Germline CDR1 DFQATT, CDR2 SNEGSKA (reference sequence). The CDR3 sequence is 17 residues long. V was shortened by 3 bases and J by 4 bases, with 24 bases between the two germline ends. The CDR3 region is CSASWGSRGPRSYGYTF. As DNA, the CDR3 is TGCAGTGCTAGTTGGGGGTCTCGGGGGCCCCGTAGCTATGGCTACACCTTC.